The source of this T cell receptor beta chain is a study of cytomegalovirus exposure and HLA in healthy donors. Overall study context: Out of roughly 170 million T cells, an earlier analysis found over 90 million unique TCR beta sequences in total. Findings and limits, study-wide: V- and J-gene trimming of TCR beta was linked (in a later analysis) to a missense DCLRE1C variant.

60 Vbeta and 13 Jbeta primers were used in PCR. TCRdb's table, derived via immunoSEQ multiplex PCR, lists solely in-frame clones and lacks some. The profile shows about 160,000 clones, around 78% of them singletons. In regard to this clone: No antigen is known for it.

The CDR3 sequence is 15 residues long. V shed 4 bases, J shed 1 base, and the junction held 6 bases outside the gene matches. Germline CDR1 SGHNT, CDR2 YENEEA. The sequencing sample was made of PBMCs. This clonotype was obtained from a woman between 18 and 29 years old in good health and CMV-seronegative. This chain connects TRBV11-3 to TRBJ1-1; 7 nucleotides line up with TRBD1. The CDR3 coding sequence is TGTGCCAGCAGCTCTTGGACAGGCACGAACACTGAAGCTTTCTTT. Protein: CASSSWTGTNTEAFF.